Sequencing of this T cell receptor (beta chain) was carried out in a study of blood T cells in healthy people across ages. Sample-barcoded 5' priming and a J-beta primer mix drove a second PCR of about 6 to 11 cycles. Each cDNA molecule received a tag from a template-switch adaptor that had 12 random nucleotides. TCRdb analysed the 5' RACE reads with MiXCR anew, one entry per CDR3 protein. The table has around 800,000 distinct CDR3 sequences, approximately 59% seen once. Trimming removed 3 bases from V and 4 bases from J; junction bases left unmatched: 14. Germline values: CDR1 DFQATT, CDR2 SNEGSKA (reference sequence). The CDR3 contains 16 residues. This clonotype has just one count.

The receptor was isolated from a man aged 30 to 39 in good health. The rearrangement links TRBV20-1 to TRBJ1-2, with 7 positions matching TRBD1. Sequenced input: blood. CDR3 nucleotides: TGCAGTGCTAGCCGAGGGGGCAGGGTGAAAGCCTATGGCTACACCTTC. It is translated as CSASRGGRVKAYGYTF.